The clone carrying this TCR beta chain was observed a few times. Its antigen is not identified. The entry originates in a study of T cells in Graves' hyperthyroidism and ophthalmopathy. The study's findings and limits: The majority of expanded thyroid clonotypes above 0.001 also appeared in blood.

RNA transcripts provided the source from which TCR beta CDR3 regions were amplified. Carried out on the TCR CDR3, a first-round RT-PCR used the HTBI primer set. MiXCR, run by TCRdb on the multiplex PCR reads, gives a single entry per CDR3 protein. This table has roughly 380,000 distinct CDR3 sequences, 18% appearing once. A Clinical Activity Score of at least 3, a NOSPECS grade of at least 4 and a duration under 3 months were recorded in the ophthalmopathy patients. Reasons for excluding patients were uncontrolled infection, other autoimmune disease, pregnancy or lactation. It was 8.5 to 10 ml of fresh peripheral blood that supplied the PBMCs. In germline, CDR1 is MNHNS, CDR2 SASEGT. The CDR3 is 14 amino acids. Unmatched junction bases numbered 6, after V lost 7 bases and J lost 4 bases.

The receptor was isolated from a woman aged 40 to 50 with Graves' ophthalmopathy. The V and J genes are TRBV6-1 and TRBJ2-7, with TRBD2 identical over 11 bases. Sequencing was done on a sample of blood. The DNA of the CDR3 is TGTGCCAGCAACCCTAGCGGGAGGACTTACGAGCAGTACTTC. It codes for CASNPSGRTYEQYF.